This TCR beta chain was profiled in a study of blood T cells in healthy people across ages. Study findings and constraints: Samples with more naive T cells showed higher observed beta diversity.

PBMCs, at least 6.5 million per sample, were isolated. For the second PCR, which ran for about 6 to 11 cycles, a sample-barcoded 5' primer and a J-beta primer mix were used. Any given sample supplied a minimum of 2.5 million CDR3-containing paired-end reads. Each CDR3 protein gets one entry after TCRdb re-called the 5' RACE reads with MiXCR. The sample records about 580,000 distinct CDR3 sequences, less than 60% being singletons. Of note for this clonotype: Its specificity is not known.

V was cut by 3 bases and J by 3 bases, with 12 bases left in between. The CDR3 is 15 residues long. CDR1 is SNHLY and CDR2 is FYNNEI in the germline V gene. The V and J genes are TRBV2 and TRBJ1-5; possibly TRBD1 for D (5 bases). This receptor was obtained from a man at least 80 years old in good health. The sample taken for sequencing was blood. CDR3 nucleotides: TGTGCCAGCAGTGACGACAGATCTGACAATCAGCCCCAGCATTTT. Translating gives CASSDDRSDNQPQHF.